A single T cell receptor (beta chain) is shown here with its context. The antigen remains undetermined. The data were obtained in a study of T-cell memory formation after mild COVID-19. Broader study findings: Clones contracting over day 15 to 85 were CD4/CD8 balanced, with later expanders leaning CD4+.

CDR3 length equals 15 residues. CDR1 is SGDLS and CDR2 is YYNGEE in the germline V gene. With V trimmed by 5 bases and J by 6 bases, 6 bases remained unmatched. MiXCR, run by TCRdb on the 5' RACE reads, gives a single entry per CDR3 protein. The sample has about 340,000 distinct CDR3 sequences, 20% to 25% seen once. The sequenced sample was PBMCs or a T cell subset sorted from them (not recorded which). The rearrangement uses TRBV9 and TRBJ2-2; TRBD1 aligns across 11 bases. This receptor was taken from a man younger than 35 who had mild COVID-19 (a few samples of this study predate the infection). Cell type and time point are not known. The CDR3 nucleotides read TGTGCCAGCAGGCCGGGACAGGGGGGCGCCGGGGAGCTGTTTTTT. This sequence encodes CASRPGQGGAGELFF.